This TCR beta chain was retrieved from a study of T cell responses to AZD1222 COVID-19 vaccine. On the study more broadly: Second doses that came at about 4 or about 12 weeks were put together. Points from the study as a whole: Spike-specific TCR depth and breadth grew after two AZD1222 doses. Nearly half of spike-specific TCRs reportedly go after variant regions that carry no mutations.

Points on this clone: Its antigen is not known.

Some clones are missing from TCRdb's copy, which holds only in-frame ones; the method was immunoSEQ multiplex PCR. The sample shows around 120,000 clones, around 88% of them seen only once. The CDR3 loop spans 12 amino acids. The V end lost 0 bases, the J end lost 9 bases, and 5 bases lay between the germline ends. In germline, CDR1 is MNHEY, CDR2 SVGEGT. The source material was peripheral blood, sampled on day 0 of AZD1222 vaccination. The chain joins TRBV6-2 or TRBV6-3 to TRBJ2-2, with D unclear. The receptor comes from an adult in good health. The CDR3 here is CASSYSSWELFF. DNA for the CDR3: TGTGCCAGCAGTTACTCGAGTTGGGAGCTGTTTTTT.